The rows below give T cell receptor beta chains drawn from one sample of a study of glioma-infiltrating T cells. TCRdb passed the multiplex PCR reads through MiXCR, listing each CDR3 protein once. Found here are fewer than 55,000 distinct CDR3 sequences, about a fifth of them singletons; the top ten hold 6% to 7%. The sequenced sample was glioma tissue, nonneoplastic brain tissue, or PBMCs (not recorded which). All receptors derive from a human donor with low-grade glioma or glioblastoma, undergoing nonglioma brain surgery, or in good health (not recorded which). Each CDR3 is given with its conserved first and last residue. Fields, in order: J gene, D gene, V gene, clone size, CDR3 protein, CDR3 DNA. A D gene is named only where the DNA matches it firmly. Rows give clone size only sometimes, using once, few, many, or a class for an expanded clone.

J: TRBJ2-7; D: TRBD1; V: TRBV6-1; size: many; CDR3: CASSRGQASSYEQYF; DNA: TGTGCCAGCAGCCGCGGACAGGCTAGCTCCTACGAGCAGTACTTC
J: TRBJ2-7; D: NA; V: TRBV12-3/TRBV12-4; size: many; CDR3: CASSPIPSPGWGAYEQYF; DNA: TGTGCCAGCAGTCCTATACCCAGCCCCGGGTGGGGTGCCTACGAGCAGTACTTC
J: TRBJ2-3; D: NA; V: TRBV24-1; size: many; CDR3: CATTDQRSTDTQYF; DNA: TGTGCCACCACCGACCAGCGGAGCACAGATACGCAGTATTTT
J: TRBJ2-3; D: NA; V: TRBV4-1; size: many; CDR3: CASSQQQGYGTDTQYF; DNA: TGCGCCAGCAGCCAACAACAGGGCTACGGCACAGATACGCAGTATTTT
J: TRBJ1-1; D: NA; V: TRBV15; size: medium-sized; CDR3: CATSSPATEAFF; DNA: TGTGCCACCAGCAGCCCAGCCACTGAAGCTTTCTTT
J: TRBJ2-1; D: NA; V: TRBV5-1; size: many; CDR3: CASSPAQTGEQFF; DNA: TGCGCCAGCAGCCCAGCCCAGACCGGTGAGCAGTTCTTC
J: TRBJ2-7; D: NA; V: TRBV7-2; size: many; CDR3: CASSLHTYEQYF; DNA: TGTGCCAGCAGCCTTCACACCTACGAGCAGTACTTC
J: TRBJ1-2; D: TRBD1; V: TRBV9; size: many; CDR3: CASSVGQGTVYGYTF; DNA: TGTGCCAGCAGCGTGGGACAGGGTACGGTCTATGGCTACACCTTC
J: TRBJ1-5; D: NA; V: TRBV6-2/TRBV6-3; size: many; CDR3: CASASAGGNQPQHF; DNA: TGTGCCAGCGCTTCCGCTGGGGGCAATCAGCCCCAGCATTTT
J: TRBJ2-7; D: NA; V: TRBV20-1; size: many; CDR3: CSAIKDRTSYEQYF; DNA: TGCAGTGCTATAAAAGACCGGACCTCCTACGAGCAGTACTTC
J: TRBJ2-2; D: NA; V: TRBV12-3/TRBV12-4; size: NA; CDR3: CASSGDGPGELFF; DNA: TGTGCCAGCAGCGGGGACGGACCCGGGGAGCTGTTTTTT
J: TRBJ2-3; D: NA; V: TRBV28; size: many; CDR3: CASSLLGMGSTDTQYF; DNA: TGTGCCAGCAGTTTATTAGGAATGGGGAGCACAGATACGCAGTATTTT
J: TRBJ1-1; D: NA; V: TRBV5-1; size: many; CDR3: CASSFRGPNTEAFF; DNA: TGCGCCAGCAGCTTCAGGGGCCCCAACACTGAAGCTTTCTTT
J: TRBJ1-5; D: NA; V: TRBV28; size: many; CDR3: CASSQDRWGKGNQPQHF; DNA: TGTGCCAGCAGCCAAGACCGCTGGGGCAAGGGCAATCAGCCCCAGCATTTT
J: TRBJ2-5; D: TRBD2; V: TRBV7-8; size: few; CDR3: CASSLALGSGGYYQETQYF; DNA: TGTGCCAGCAGCTTAGCCCTGGGAAGCGGGGGGTACTACCAAGAGACCCAGTACTTC